These 30 T cell receptor beta chains share one sample of origin, sequenced in a study of cytomegalovirus exposure and HLA in healthy donors (dated by TCRdb to the late 2010s). Library construction relied on the immunoSEQ multiplex PCR assay. For the multiplex PCR, a mixture combining 60 forward primers for TCR Vbeta segments and 13 reverse primers for TCR Jbeta segments was used. TCRdb holds this immuneACCESS table with in-frame rearrangements only. Some clones are missing; in checked studies, unresolved V genes explain under half, and the rest has no known cause. The sample contains about 120,000 clones, 80% of them found a single time. Roughly 9.2% of the sample is held by the ten biggest clonotypes. The specimen sequenced was PBMCs. The receptors originated from a female donor in good health and CMV-seropositive.

V and J are TRBV7-2 and TRBJ1-4, with 7 bases fitting TRBD1. This CDR3 comprises 14 residues. Germline V gene sequence: CDR1 SGHTA, CDR2 FQGNSA. The J segment lost 7 bases and the V segment lost 1 base, leaving 3 bases of the junction unmatched. The CDR3 DNA reads as TGTGCCAGCAGCTTAGGCAGGGGGAGTGAAAAACTGTTTTTT. Translating it yields CASSLGRGSEKLFF.

V and J are TRBV9 and TRBJ1-1; the D is unclear. Trimming took off 3 bases at V and 4 bases at J, with 16 bases between the two ends. The CDR3 loop spans 15 amino acids. Germline CDR1 reads SGDLS; CDR2 reads YYNGEE. The CDR3 DNA sequence: TGTGCCAGCAGCGAGTACAGAGGAGGGAGCACTGAAGCTTTCTTT. Protein sequence: CASSEYRGGSTEAFF.

This clone occurred once. The chain is built from TRBV4-3 and TRBJ2-2; weak D call: TRBD2 (5 bases). Germline V gives CDR1 LGHNA, CDR2 YSLEER. Trimming took off 0 bases at V and 2 bases at J, with 16 bases between the two ends. The CDR3 is 18 amino acids. Here the CDR3 DNA reads TGCGCCAGCAGCCAAGATTATTCGGACTTAACTAACACCGGGGAGCTGTTTTTT. It encodes CASSQDYSDLTNTGELFF.

The V and J genes are TRBV10-2 and TRBJ1-6; TRBD1 matches 8 bases. CDR3 length: 15 amino acids. Germline loops: CDR1 WSHSY, CDR2 SAAADI. After removal of 5 bases from V and 3 bases from J, the junction contained 3 bases not matched to a gene. CDR3 nucleotides: TGCGCCAGCAGTCCGGACAGGGACTATAATTCACCCCTCCACTTT. Residues: CASSPDRDYNSPLHF.

This clone was recorded at least ten times. The chain uses TRBV12-5 and TRBJ1-1, with 8 bases identical to TRBD1. V lost 5 bases to trimming and J lost 4 bases; unmatched junction nucleotides: 0. This CDR3 has 12 amino acids. Per germline, CDR1 LGHNT and CDR2 FRNRAP. CDR3 loop: CASGGQGTEAFF. As DNA, the CDR3 is TGTGCTAGTGGTGGACAGGGCACTGAAGCTTTCTTT.

The chain uses TRBV11-1 and TRBJ1-3; a weak D match, TRBD1 (5 bases). Germline values: CDR1 SGHAT, CDR2 FQDESV (reference sequence). V shed 3 bases and J shed 3 bases, with 9 bases lying between them. This CDR3 is 14 amino acids long. Here the CDR3 reads CASSLSGNGNTIYF. The CDR3 DNA sequence: TGTGCCAGCAGCTTGTCAGGGAATGGAAACACCATATATTTT.

The J gene is TRBJ2-3, the V gene TRBV6-5; D ambiguous. V was clipped by 0 bases and J by 1 base, with 5 bases between them. The CDR3 is made up of 14 amino acids. Germline CDR1 MNHEY, CDR2 SVGAGI. CDR3 DNA: TGTGCCAGCAGTTACTCGCGAGGCACAGATACGCAGTATTTT. This codes for CASSYSRGTDTQYF.

This clone was recorded a few times. The chain has TRBV28 and TRBJ1-1; D is unclear. This CDR3 region has 12 residues. Germline values: CDR1 MDHEN, CDR2 SYDVKM. Trimming cost V 8 bases and J 1 base, with 8 bases left between them. The CDR3: CASLQKNTEAFF. The CDR3, as DNA: TGTGCCAGCCTACAGAAGAACACTGAAGCTTTCTTT.

The chain joins TRBV4-2 to TRBJ2-1, with a weak D call TRBD1 (6 bases). Germline CDR1 reads LGHNA; CDR2 reads YNFKEQ. Trimming stripped 3 bases from V and 9 bases from J, with 18 bases between. There are 15 residues in the CDR3. CDR3 in DNA: TGTGCCAGCAGCCAGGGGGCTCTGAGCGGCGGTGAGCAGTTCTTC. Its translation: CASSQGALSGGEQFF.

The chain uses TRBV19 and TRBJ1-4, with D perhaps matching TRBD1 (5 bases). The CDR3 is 15 amino acids. The ends were cut back, 6 bases at V and 4 bases at J, with 15 bases in the middle. CDR1 is LNHDA, CDR2 SQIVND, per germline (reference sequence). In nucleotides, the CDR3 is TGTGCCAGTAGACCTGGAGGGGCGAGTAATGAAAAACTGTTTTTT. This sequence encodes CASRPGGASNEKLFF.

V gene TRBV18 combines with J gene TRBJ1-3; 10 nucleotides match TRBD1. V was pared by 2 bases and J by 4 bases, with 5 bases of the junction left unmatched. CDR3 length equals 16 residues. The V gene's germline CDR1 is KGHSH and CDR2 LQKENI. The CDR3 sequence: CASSPDRGQYGNTIYF. For the CDR3, the DNA is TGTGCCAGCTCACCAGACAGGGGGCAATACGGAAACACCATATATTTT.

V is TRBV10-3 and J is TRBJ2-7, with 9 bases fitting TRBD1. Germline CDR1 and CDR2: ENHRY and SYGVKD. The CDR3 runs to 16 residues. The J segment lost 3 bases and the V segment lost 4 bases, leaving 10 bases of the junction unmatched. CDR3 coding DNA: TGTGCCATCAGTGGGACAGGGGCCCCCCTCTTCTACGAGCAGTACTTC. Amino acids: CAISGTGAPLFYEQYF.

The chain recombines TRBV14 with TRBJ1-6; maybe TRBD1 (6 bases). The germline CDR1 and CDR2 sequences are SGHDN and FVKESK. Trimming left V 6 bases short and J 13 bases short, with 19 bases between. The CDR3 consists of 14 residues. The CDR3 coding sequence is TGTGCCAGCAGACTCGGACAGTGGGAAGGCCCCCTCCACTTT. Translation gives CASRLGQWEGPLHF.

This clone was observed a handful of times. The chain joins TRBV9 to TRBJ1-1, with D tentatively TRBD1 (5 bases). Germline CDR1 reads SGDLS; CDR2 reads YYNGEE. The CDR3 totals 15 residues. V lost 4 bases, J lost 1 base, and 14 bases lay in between. The CDR3 sequence: CASSPQQAPNTEAFF. CDR3 sequence (DNA): TGTGCCAGCAGCCCGCAACAGGCCCCGAACACTGAAGCTTTCTTT.

This clone was observed a handful of times. The chain has TRBV9 and TRBJ2-5; weak D call: TRBD2 (5 bases). CDR1 is SGDLS and CDR2 is YYNGEE in the germline V gene. V shed 0 bases and J shed 2 bases, with 14 bases lying between them. CDR3 size: 16 residues. CDR3 residues: CASSVDPAGGQETQYF. The CDR3 DNA is TGTGCCAGCAGCGTAGATCCCGCGGGTGGTCAAGAGACCCAGTACTTC. The full variable domain, its missing parts supplied by reference TRBV9 and TRBJ2-5, is DSGVTQTPKHLITATGQRVTLRCSPRSGDLSVYWYQQSLDQGLQFLIQYYNGEERAKGNILERFSAQQFPDLHSELNLSSLELGDSALYFCASSVDPAGGQETQYFGPGTRLLVL.

This clone occurred once. The chain recombines TRBV7-2 with TRBJ2-5; perhaps TRBD1 as D (5 bases). Germline-derived CDR1 and CDR2 are SGHTA and FQGNSA. Trimming left V 1 base short and J 5 bases short, with 11 bases between. This CDR3 is 14 amino acids long. The CDR3 protein is CASSLGAGWETQYF. CDR3 DNA: TGTGCCAGCAGCTTAGGGGCAGGGTGGGAGACCCAGTACTTC.

The chain employs TRBV4-1 and TRBJ2-5; TRBD2 might be the D (7 bases). The CDR3 runs to 19 residues. V shed 1 base and J shed 5 bases, with 26 bases lying between them. CDR1 and CDR2 (germline): MGHRA, YSYEKL. The CDR3 nucleotides are TGCGCCAGCAGCCAAGTACCACCTCTTGGGGGGGGCGACAAGGAGACCCAGTACTTC. Translated: CASSQVPPLGGGDKETQYF.

The V call is TRBV9, the J call TRBJ1-1; D may be TRBD1 (5 bases). Trimming pared 0 bases from V and 12 bases from J, leaving 21 bases between. The CDR3 is made up of 15 amino acids. Looked up from germline, CDR1 is SGDLS and CDR2 is YYNGEE. The CDR3: CASSVEGSGIRGTFF. The CDR3 DNA reads TGTGCCAGCAGCGTAGAGGGCAGTGGAATTAGGGGAACTTTCTTT.

The rearrangement joins TRBV21-1 to TRBJ2-7; the table's D call TRBD1 went unverified against the DNA. TRBV21-1 corresponds to a pseudogene. This CDR3 contains 14 residues. CDR3 nucleotide sequence: TGTGCCAGCAGCCGGGGACAGGGGGCAAACGAGCAGTACTTC. It codes for CASSRGQGANEQYF.

This chain connects TRBV7-9 to TRBJ2-1, with 9 bases matching TRBD2. This CDR3 spans 15 amino acids. Looked up from germline, CDR1 is SEHNR and CDR2 is FQNEAQ (reference sequence). The J segment lost 15 bases and the V segment lost 0 bases, leaving 12 bases of the junction unmatched. For the CDR3, the DNA is TGTGCCAGCAGCTTAGCGAAGGGTAGCGGGGGAGGTTGGTTCTTC. It translates to CASSLAKGSGGGWFF. The full variable domain, in which reference TRBV7-9 and TRBJ2-1 provide the parts outside the CDR3, is DTGVSQNPRHKITKRGQNVTFRCDPISEHNRLYWYRQTLGQGPEFLTYFQNEAQLEKSRLLSDRFSAERPKGSFSTLEIQRTEQGDSAMYLCASSLAKGSGGGWFFGPGTRLTVL.

This chain uses TRBV4-3 with TRBJ2-3, with TRBD2 matching 9 bases. Germline V gene lookup returns CDR1 LGHNA and CDR2 YSLEER. Losses at the gene ends were 0 bases for V and 2 bases for J; bases not matched to a gene: 9. The CDR3 totals 18 residues. In DNA, the CDR3 is TGCGCCAGCAGCCAAGAACGGCGGCTAGCGGGGTACACAGATACGCAGTATTTT. This sequence encodes CASSQERRLAGYTDTQYF.

The chain uses TRBV7-2 and TRBJ1-2; 7 nucleotides align to TRBD1. Per the germline V gene, CDR1 is SGHTA and CDR2 is FQGNSA. The junction had 3 bases not matched to a gene; V was cut back by 1 base and J by 4 bases. The CDR3 runs 14 residues. CDR3 amino acids: CASSLGQGGYGYTF. The CDR3, as DNA: TGTGCCAGCAGCTTAGGACAGGGAGGCTATGGCTACACCTTC.

The chain combines TRBV7-9 with TRBJ2-1; D not resolved. Germline V gene lookup returns CDR1 SEHNR and CDR2 FQNEAQ (reference sequence). The CDR3 is 14 residues long. With 8 bases removed from V and 5 bases from J, the gap between germline ends came to 16 bases. The CDR3 loop reads CASSPPELNNEQFF. The CDR3 coding sequence is TGTGCCAGCTCCCCCCCCGAGTTAAACAATGAGCAGTTCTTC.

V and J are TRBV11-2 and TRBJ2-7; no clear D gene. In germline, CDR1 is SGHAT, CDR2 FQNNGV. This CDR3 region has 13 residues. Trimming cost V 7 bases and J 4 bases, with 14 bases left between them. This CDR3 reads CASNLLTHYEQYF. For the CDR3, the DNA is TGTGCCAGCAACCTCCTGACACATTACGAGCAGTACTTC.

Points on this clone: Different DNA sequences within this sample yield the same CDR3. The rearrangement links TRBV7-9 to TRBJ1-5; a possible D gene is TRBD1 (5 bases). This CDR3 is 13 amino acids long. The V gene lost 2 bases and the J gene lost 4 bases, with 6 bases spanning the gap. Germline V gives CDR1 SEHNR, CDR2 FQNEAQ (reference sequence). The CDR3 nucleotides read TGTGCCAGCAGCTTACAGGGTAATCAGCCCCAGCATTTT. Residues: CASSLQGNQPQHF.

The chain carries TRBV7-9 and TRBJ1-2, with TRBD1 as a possible D gene (5 bases). Germline CDR1 SEHNR, CDR2 FQNEAQ (reference sequence). V dropped 5 bases and J dropped 3 bases, with 28 bases sitting between them. This CDR3 is built from 19 residues. The CDR3 protein is CASSPAGGGMAPTYYGYTF. The CDR3 DNA sequence: TGTGCCAGCAGCCCCGCCGGGGGGGGAATGGCCCCCACGTACTATGGCTACACCTTC.

The gene calls are TRBV19 and TRBJ1-5; 8 bases agree with TRBD1. Germline CDR1 LNHDA, CDR2 SQIVND (reference sequence). V trimming: 7 bases; J trimming: 7 bases; junction bases outside the gene matches: 15. The CDR3 length is 16 residues. CDR3 nucleotide sequence: TGTGCCAGTACCCCGACAGGGGAGGCCTCCGGGCAGCCCCAGCATTTT. Its translation is CASTPTGEASGQPQHF.

V and J are TRBV6-5 and TRBJ1-1, with D perhaps TRBD1 (5 bases). The CDR3 sequence is 15 residues long. Germline V gene data show CDR1 as MNHEY and CDR2 as SVGAGI. V gave up 0 bases and J gave up 0 bases, with 8 bases separating them. The CDR3 DNA reads as TGTGCCAGCAGTTACTCAAGGGGCCTGAACACTGAAGCTTTCTTT. Protein product: CASSYSRGLNTEAFF.

The J gene is TRBJ2-5, the V gene TRBV19; 13 positions agree with TRBD2. In germline, CDR1 is LNHDA, CDR2 SQIVND (reference sequence). V lost 5 bases, J lost 7 bases, and 10 bases stayed unmatched. CDR3 length: 16 residues. CDR3 loop: CASSSGLAGAPGTQYF. For the CDR3, the DNA is TGTGCCAGTAGTTCCGGACTAGCGGGGGCCCCGGGGACCCAGTACTTC.

The chain is built from TRBV27 and TRBJ1-2; D perhaps matches TRBD1 (5 bases). CDR3 length equals 14 residues. The germline V gene has CDR1 MNHEY and CDR2 SMNVEV (reference sequence). V gave up 0 bases and J gave up 7 bases, with 12 bases separating them. The CDR3 loop is CASSLSQGVAGYTF. In DNA form, the CDR3 reads TGTGCCAGCAGTTTATCGCAGGGTGTTGCTGGCTACACCTTC.